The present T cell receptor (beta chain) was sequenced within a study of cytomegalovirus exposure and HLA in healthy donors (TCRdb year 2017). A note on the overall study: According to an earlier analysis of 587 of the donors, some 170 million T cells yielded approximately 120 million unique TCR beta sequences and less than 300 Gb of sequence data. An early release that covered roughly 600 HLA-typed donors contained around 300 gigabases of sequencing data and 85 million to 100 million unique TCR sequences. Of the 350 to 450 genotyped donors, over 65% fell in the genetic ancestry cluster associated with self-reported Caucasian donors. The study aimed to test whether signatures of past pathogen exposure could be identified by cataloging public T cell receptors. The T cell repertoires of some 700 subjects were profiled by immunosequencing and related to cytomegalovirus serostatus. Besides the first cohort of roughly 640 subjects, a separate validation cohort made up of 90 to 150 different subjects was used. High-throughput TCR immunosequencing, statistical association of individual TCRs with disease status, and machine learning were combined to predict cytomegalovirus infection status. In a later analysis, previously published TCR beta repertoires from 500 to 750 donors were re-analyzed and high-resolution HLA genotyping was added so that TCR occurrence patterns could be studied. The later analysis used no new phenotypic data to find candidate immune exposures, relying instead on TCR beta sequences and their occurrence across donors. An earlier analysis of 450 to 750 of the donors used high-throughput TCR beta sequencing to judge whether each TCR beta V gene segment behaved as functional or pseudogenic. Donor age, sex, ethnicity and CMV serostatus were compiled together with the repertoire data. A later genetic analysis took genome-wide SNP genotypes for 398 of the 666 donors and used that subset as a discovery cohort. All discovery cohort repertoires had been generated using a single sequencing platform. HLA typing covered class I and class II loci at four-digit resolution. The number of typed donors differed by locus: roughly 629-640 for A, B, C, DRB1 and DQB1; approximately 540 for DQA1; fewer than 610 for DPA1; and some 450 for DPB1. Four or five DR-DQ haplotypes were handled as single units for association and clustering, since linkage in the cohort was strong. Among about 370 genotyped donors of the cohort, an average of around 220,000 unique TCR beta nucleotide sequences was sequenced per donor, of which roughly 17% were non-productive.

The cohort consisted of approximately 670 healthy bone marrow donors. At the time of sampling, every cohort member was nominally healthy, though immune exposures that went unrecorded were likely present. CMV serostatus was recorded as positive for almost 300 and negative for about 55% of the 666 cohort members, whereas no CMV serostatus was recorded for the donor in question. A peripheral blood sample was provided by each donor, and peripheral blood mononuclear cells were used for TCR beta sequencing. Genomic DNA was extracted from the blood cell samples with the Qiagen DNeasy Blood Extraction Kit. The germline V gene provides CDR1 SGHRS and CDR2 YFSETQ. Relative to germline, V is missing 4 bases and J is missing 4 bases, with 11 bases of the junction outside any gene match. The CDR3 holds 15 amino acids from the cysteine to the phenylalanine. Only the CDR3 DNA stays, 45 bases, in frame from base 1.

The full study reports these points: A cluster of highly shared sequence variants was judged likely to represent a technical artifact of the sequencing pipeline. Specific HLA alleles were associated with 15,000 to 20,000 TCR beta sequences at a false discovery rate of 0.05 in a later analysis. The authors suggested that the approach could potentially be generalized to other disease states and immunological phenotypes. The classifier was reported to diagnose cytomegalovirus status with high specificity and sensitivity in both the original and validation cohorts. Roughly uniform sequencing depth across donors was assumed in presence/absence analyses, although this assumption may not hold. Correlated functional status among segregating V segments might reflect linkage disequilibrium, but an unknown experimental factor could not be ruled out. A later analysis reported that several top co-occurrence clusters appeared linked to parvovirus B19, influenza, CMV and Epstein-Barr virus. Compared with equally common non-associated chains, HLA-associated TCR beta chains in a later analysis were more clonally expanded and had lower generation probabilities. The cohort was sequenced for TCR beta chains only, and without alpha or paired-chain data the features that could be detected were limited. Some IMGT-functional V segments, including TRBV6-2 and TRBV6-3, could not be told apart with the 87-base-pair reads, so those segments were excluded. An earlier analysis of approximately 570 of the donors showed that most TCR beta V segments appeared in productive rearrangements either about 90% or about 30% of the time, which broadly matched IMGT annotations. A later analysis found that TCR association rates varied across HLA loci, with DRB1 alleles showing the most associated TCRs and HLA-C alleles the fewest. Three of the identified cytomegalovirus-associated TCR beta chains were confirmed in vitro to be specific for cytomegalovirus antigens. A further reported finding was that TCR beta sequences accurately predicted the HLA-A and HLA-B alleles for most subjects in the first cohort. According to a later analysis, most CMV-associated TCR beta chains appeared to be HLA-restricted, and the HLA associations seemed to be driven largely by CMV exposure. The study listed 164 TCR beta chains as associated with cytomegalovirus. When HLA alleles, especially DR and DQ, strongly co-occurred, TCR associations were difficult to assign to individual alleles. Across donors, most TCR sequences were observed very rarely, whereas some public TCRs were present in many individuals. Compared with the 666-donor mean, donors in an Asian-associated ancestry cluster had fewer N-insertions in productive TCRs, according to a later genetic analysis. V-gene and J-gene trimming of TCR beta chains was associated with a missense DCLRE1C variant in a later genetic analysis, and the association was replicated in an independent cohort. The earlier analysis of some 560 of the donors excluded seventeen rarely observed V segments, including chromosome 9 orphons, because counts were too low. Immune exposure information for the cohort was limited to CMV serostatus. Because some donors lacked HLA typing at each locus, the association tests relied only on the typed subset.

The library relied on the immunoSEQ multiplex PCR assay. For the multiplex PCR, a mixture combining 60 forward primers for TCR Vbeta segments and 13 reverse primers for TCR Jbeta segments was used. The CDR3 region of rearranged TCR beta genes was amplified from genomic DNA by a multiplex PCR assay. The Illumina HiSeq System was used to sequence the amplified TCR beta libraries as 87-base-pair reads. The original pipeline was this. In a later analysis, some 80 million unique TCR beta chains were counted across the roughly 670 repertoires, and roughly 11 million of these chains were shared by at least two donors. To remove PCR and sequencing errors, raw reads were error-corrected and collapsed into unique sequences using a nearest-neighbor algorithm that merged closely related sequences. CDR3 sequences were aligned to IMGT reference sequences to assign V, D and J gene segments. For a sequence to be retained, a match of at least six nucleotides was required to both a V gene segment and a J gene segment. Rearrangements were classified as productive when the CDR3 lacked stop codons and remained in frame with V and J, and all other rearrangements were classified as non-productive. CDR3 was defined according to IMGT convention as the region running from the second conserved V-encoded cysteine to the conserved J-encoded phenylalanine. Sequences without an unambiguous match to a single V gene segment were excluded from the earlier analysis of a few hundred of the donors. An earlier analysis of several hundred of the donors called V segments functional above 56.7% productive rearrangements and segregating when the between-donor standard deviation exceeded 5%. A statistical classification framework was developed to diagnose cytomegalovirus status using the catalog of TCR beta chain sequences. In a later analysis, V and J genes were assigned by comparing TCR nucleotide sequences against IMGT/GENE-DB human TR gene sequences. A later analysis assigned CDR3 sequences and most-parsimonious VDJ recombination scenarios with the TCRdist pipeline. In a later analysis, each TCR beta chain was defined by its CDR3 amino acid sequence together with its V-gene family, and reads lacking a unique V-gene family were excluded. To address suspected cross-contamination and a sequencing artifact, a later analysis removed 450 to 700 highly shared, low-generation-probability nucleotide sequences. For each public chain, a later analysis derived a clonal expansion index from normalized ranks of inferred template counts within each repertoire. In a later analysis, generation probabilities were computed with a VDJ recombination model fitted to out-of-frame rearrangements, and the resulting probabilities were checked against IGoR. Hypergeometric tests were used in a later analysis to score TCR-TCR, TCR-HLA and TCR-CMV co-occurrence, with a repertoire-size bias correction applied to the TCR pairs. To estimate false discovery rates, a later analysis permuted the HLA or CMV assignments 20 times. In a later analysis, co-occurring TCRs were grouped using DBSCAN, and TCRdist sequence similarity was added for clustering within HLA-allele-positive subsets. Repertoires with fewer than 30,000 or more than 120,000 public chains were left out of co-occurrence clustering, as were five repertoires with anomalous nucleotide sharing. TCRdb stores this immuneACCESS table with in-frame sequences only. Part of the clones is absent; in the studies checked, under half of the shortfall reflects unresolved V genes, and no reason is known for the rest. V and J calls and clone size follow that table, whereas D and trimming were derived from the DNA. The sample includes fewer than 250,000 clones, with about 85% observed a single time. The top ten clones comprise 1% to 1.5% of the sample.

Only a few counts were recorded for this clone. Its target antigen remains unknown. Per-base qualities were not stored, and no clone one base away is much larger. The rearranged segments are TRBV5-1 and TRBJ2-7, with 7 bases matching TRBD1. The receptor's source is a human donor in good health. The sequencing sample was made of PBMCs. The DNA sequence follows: TGCGCCAGCAGCCCCTCCCGCCTGACAGGGTACGAGCAGTACTTC. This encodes CASSPSRLTGYEQYF.